The rows below give T cell receptor beta chains drawn from one sample of a study of T cells in Graves' hyperthyroidism and ophthalmopathy. TCRdb called the multiplex PCR reads again in MiXCR, with one record for every CDR3 protein. The sample consists of around 440,000 distinct CDR3 sequences, 15% to 17% of them appearing once. Sample: blood. All receptors derive from a woman between 18 and 29 years old with Graves' hyperthyroidism. Both conserved end residues are part of each CDR3. The D gene is left open where the match is weak. A clone size is listed for some rows: how often the clone was seen (once, few, many), or a class if it is expanded.

J: TRBJ2-5
size: -
V: TRBV19
D: -
CDR3: CASQSGTQGETQYF
DNA: TGTGCCAGTCAAAGCGGGACACAGGGAGAGACCCAGTACTTC

J: TRBJ1-1
size: few
V: TRBV19
D: -
CDR3: CATGVGGTEAFF
DNA: TGTGCCACCGGAGTGGGGGGCACTGAAGCTTTCTTT

J: TRBJ2-2
size: few
V: TRBV7-7
D: -
CDR3: CASSLVSGITGELFF
DNA: TGTGCTAGCAGCTTAGTCTCGGGGATCACCGGGGAGCTGTTTTTT

J: TRBJ1-2
size: many
V: TRBV11-2
D: TRBD1
CDR3: CASSSDRAYGYTF
DNA: TGTGCCAGCAGCTCAGACAGGGCCTATGGCTACACCTTC

J: TRBJ1-1
size: -
V: TRBV5-1
D: -
CDR3: CASSLGRDRTEAFF
DNA: TGCGCCAGCAGCTTGGGCAGGGATAGAACTGAAGCTTTCTTT

J: TRBJ2-7
size: many
V: TRBV20-1
D: TRBD2
CDR3: CSARAGPTATYEQYF
DNA: TGCAGTGCAAGAGCGGGACCGACGGCTACCTACGAGCAGTACTTC

J: TRBJ1-2
size: few
V: TRBV5-1
D: -
CDR3: CASSPTLGYGYTF
DNA: TGCGCCAGCAGCCCGACATTGGGATACGGCTACACCTTC

J: TRBJ1-2
size: -
V: TRBV20-1
D: -
CDR3: CSASFVSSEGYTF
DNA: TGCAGTGCTAGTTTTGTCAGCTCAGAAGGCTACACCTTC

J: TRBJ1-4
size: many
V: TRBV28
D: TRBD1
CDR3: CASRSEGAANEKLFF
DNA: TGTGCCAGCAGATCTGAGGGGGCGGCTAATGAAAAACTGTTTTTT

J: TRBJ2-7
size: many
V: TRBV15
D: TRBD1
CDR3: CATSFRDSSYEQYF
DNA: TGTGCCACCAGCTTCCGGGACAGCTCCTACGAGCAGTACTTC

J: TRBJ1-2
size: many
V: TRBV5-1
D: -
CDR3: CASSLALGGVSYGYTF
DNA: TGCGCCAGCAGCTTGGCCCTCGGGGGAGTGAGCTATGGCTACACCTTC

J: TRBJ1-2
size: few
V: TRBV20-1
D: -
CDR3: CSARWGGREGYTF
DNA: TGCAGTGCTAGGTGGGGTGGTAGAGAAGGCTACACCTTC

J: TRBJ2-1
size: many
V: TRBV5-1
D: -
CDR3: CASSLAGVSGNEQFF
DNA: TGCGCCAGCAGCTTGGCCGGGGTTTCGGGCAATGAGCAGTTCTTC

J: TRBJ2-1
size: many
V: TRBV20-1
D: -
CDR3: CSARQVNKWGQFF
DNA: TGCAGTGCCAGACAGGTCAACAAATGGGGGCAGTTCTTC

J: TRBJ2-5
size: many
V: TRBV20-1
D: TRBD2
CDR3: CSARSREGQETQYF
DNA: TGCAGTGCTAGGTCCCGGGAGGGCCAAGAGACCCAGTACTTC

J: TRBJ1-1
size: many
V: TRBV7-9
D: TRBD1
CDR3: CASSTSTGLGTEAFF
DNA: TGTGCCAGCAGCACCTCGACAGGGCTTGGGACTGAAGCTTTCTTT

J: TRBJ2-6
size: -
V: TRBV5-1
D: TRBD2
CDR3: CASSFGLAGVTSGANVLTF
DNA: TGCGCCAGCAGCTTCGGACTAGCGGGAGTCACCTCTGGGGCCAACGTCCTGACTTTC

J: TRBJ1-2
size: few
V: TRBV3-1
D: TRBD1
CDR3: CASSQSSSTGAYGYTF
DNA: TGTGCCAGCAGCCAATCCTCCTCGACAGGGGCCTATGGCTACACCTTC

J: TRBJ1-1
size: -
V: TRBV20-1
D: -
CDR3: CSAGRQLQGTEAFF
DNA: TGCAGTGCTGGCAGACAGCTGCAGGGGACTGAAGCTTTCTTT

J: TRBJ2-3
size: few
V: TRBV12-3/TRBV12-4
D: TRBD2
CDR3: CASSLLAGAKDTQYF
DNA: TGTGCCAGCAGTTTGCTAGCGGGAGCTAAAGATACGCAGTATTTT

J: TRBJ2-2
size: -
V: TRBV28
D: TRBD1
CDR3: CASSLYPPGQGSRGELFF
DNA: TGTGCCAGCAGTTTATACCCTCCGGGACAGGGGAGTAGAGGGGAGCTGTTTTTT

J: TRBJ2-3
size: many
V: TRBV20-1
D: TRBD2
CDR3: CSALEAPGTSGPSTDTQYF
DNA: TGCAGTGCCCTAGAGGCCCCCGGGACTAGCGGGCCTAGCACAGATACGCAGTATTTT

J: TRBJ1-1
size: many
V: TRBV4-1
D: -
CDR3: CASSQFWPGRDTEAFF
DNA: TGCGCCAGCAGCCAATTTTGGCCCGGGAGGGACACTGAAGCTTTCTTT

J: TRBJ2-7
size: few
V: TRBV12-3/TRBV12-4
D: TRBD1
CDR3: CASSYDRGEQYF
DNA: TGTGCCAGCAGTTATGACAGGGGCGAGCAGTACTTC

J: TRBJ2-2
size: few
V: TRBV10-3
D: -
CDR3: CAISESVRTGELFF
DNA: TGTGCCATCAGTGAGTCGGTGAGAACCGGGGAGCTGTTTTTT

J: TRBJ2-7
size: -
V: TRBV6-2/TRBV6-3
D: TRBD2
CDR3: CASRISGASYEQYF
DNA: TGTGCCAGCAGAATCAGCGGGGCCTCCTACGAGCAGTACTTC

J: TRBJ2-1
size: many
V: TRBV6-6
D: -
CDR3: CASSYRPLELNEQFF
DNA: TGTGCCAGCAGTTACCGCCCTCTGGAACTCAATGAGCAGTTCTTC

J: TRBJ2-4
size: -
V: TRBV19
D: -
CDR3: CASSISGLGVDIQYF
DNA: TGTGCCAGTAGTATCTCGGGGTTGGGTGTAGACATTCAGTACTTC

J: TRBJ1-5
size: many
V: TRBV20-1
D: -
CDR3: CSAREVEGNNQPQHF
DNA: TGCAGTGCTAGAGAGGTGGAAGGGAACAATCAGCCCCAGCATTTT

J: TRBJ1-2
size: many
V: TRBV11-2
D: -
CDR3: CASSFLQGNYGYTF
DNA: TGTGCCAGCAGCTTCCTACAGGGTAACTATGGCTACACCTTC

J: TRBJ2-1
size: many
V: TRBV20-1
D: -
CDR3: CSARGGAYNEQFF
DNA: TGCAGTGCTAGAGGGGGGGCCTACAATGAGCAGTTCTTC

J: TRBJ1-1
size: many
V: TRBV10-3
D: TRBD1
CDR3: CAISEETGRAGTEAFF
DNA: TGTGCCATCAGTGAGGAGACAGGGCGAGCGGGGACTGAAGCTTTCTTT

J: TRBJ2-3
size: -
V: TRBV5-1
D: TRBD2
CDR3: CASSFSTSGIDTQYF
DNA: TGCGCCAGCAGCTTTAGTACTAGCGGGATTGATACGCAGTATTTT

J: TRBJ2-5
size: -
V: TRBV2
D: TRBD2
CDR3: CASSVAGGGETQYF
DNA: TGTGCCAGCAGTGTGGCGGGAGGGGGGGAGACCCAGTACTTC

J: TRBJ2-3
size: -
V: TRBV20-1
D: TRBD2
CDR3: CSARRTSGGPTVTDTQYF
DNA: TGCAGTGCTAGAAGGACTAGCGGGGGGCCGACGGTGACAGATACGCAGTATTTT

J: TRBJ2-7
size: -
V: TRBV20-1
D: TRBD2
CDR3: CSAREVSGGQIYEQYF
DNA: TGCAGTGCTAGAGAGGTTAGCGGGGGACAGATCTACGAGCAGTACTTC

J: TRBJ2-3
size: -
V: TRBV9
D: -
CDR3: CASSVVQNTDTQYF
DNA: TGTGCCAGCAGCGTAGTACAGAACACAGATACGCAGTATTTT

J: TRBJ2-7
size: many
V: TRBV6-2/TRBV6-3
D: TRBD2
CDR3: CASGLREGRYEQYF
DNA: TGTGCCAGCGGCCTCAGGGAGGGGAGGTACGAGCAGTACTTC

J: TRBJ2-1
size: -
V: TRBV4-2
D: TRBD2
CDR3: CASSQEIRTSGRRNEQFF
DNA: TGTGCCAGCAGCCAAGAAATACGGACTAGCGGGAGGAGGAATGAGCAGTTCTTC

J: TRBJ1-6
size: many
V: TRBV27
D: TRBD1
CDR3: CASSLDRGGDSPLHF
DNA: TGTGCCAGCAGTTTAGACAGGGGAGGGGATTCACCCCTCCACTTT

J: TRBJ1-2
size: -
V: TRBV4-1
D: TRBD1
CDR3: CASSQGQGANDYGYTF
DNA: TGCGCCAGCAGCCAGGGTCAGGGGGCTAACGACTATGGCTACACCTTC

J: TRBJ2-5
size: many
V: TRBV11-1
D: TRBD2
CDR3: CASSWSGGQTQYF
DNA: TGTGCCAGCAGCTGGAGCGGGGGCCAGACCCAGTACTTC